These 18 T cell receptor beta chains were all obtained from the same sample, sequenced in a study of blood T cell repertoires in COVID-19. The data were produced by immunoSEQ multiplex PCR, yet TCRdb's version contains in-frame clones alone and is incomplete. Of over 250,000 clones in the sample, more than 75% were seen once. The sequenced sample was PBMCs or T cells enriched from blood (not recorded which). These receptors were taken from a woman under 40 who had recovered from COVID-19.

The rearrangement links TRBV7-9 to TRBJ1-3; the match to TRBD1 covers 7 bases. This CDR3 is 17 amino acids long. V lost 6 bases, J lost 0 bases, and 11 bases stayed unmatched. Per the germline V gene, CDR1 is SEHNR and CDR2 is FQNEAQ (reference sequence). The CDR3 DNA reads TGTGCCAGCAGATATACAGGGGCCTTCATCTCTGGAAACACCATATATTTT. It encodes CASRYTGAFISGNTIYF.

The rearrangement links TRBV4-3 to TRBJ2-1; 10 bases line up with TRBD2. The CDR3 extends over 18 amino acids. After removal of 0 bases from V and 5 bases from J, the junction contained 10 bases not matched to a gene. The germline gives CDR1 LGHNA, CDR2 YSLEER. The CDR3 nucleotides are TGCGCCAGCAGCCAAGAGATCGGTAGCGGGGGGCCTAACAATGAGCAGTTCTTC. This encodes CASSQEIGSGGPNNEQFF.

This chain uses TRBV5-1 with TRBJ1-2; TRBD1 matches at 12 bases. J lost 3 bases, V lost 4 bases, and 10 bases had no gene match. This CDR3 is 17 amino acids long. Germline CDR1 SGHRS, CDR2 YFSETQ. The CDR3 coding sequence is TGCGCCAGCAGCCCGGGACAGGGGGCGTTTCTCGACTATGGCTACACCTTC. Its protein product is CASSPGQGAFLDYGYTF.

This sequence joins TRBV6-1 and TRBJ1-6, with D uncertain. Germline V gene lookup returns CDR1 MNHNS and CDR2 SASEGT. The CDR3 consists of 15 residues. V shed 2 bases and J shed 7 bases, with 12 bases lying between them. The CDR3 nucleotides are TGTGCCAGCAGTGAACACATACCGGGAAATTCACCCCTCCACTTT. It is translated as CASSEHIPGNSPLHF.

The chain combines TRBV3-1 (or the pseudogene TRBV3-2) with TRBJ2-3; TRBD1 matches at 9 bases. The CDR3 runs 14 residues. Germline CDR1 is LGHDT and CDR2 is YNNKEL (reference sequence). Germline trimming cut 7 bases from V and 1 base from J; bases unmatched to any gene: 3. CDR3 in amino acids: CASTRTGGTDTQYF. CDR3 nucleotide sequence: TGTGCCAGCACCAGGACAGGGGGCACAGATACGCAGTATTTT.

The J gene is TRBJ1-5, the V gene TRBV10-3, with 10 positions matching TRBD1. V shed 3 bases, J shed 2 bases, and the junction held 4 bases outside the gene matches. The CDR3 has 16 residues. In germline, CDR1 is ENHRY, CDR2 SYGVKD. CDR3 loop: CAISDGDRGGNQPQHF. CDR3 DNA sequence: TGTGCCATCAGTGACGGGGACAGGGGAGGCAATCAGCCCCAGCATTTT.

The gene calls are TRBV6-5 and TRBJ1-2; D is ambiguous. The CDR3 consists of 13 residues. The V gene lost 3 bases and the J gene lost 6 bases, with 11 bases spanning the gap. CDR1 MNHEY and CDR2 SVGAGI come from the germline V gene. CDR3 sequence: CASSYRGLNGYTF. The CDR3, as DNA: TGTGCCAGCAGTTATCGGGGTCTAAATGGCTACACCTTC.

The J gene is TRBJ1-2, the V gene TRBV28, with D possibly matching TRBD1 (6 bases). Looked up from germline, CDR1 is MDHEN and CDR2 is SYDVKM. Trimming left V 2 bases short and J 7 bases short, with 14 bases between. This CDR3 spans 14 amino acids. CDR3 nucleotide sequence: TGTGCCAGCAGTTTAGTCAGGGGCGCCGGTGGCTACACCTTC. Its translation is CASSLVRGAGGYTF.

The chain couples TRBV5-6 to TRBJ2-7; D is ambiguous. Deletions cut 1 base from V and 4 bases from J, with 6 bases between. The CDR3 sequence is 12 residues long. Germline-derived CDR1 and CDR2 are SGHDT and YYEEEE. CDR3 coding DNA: TGTGCCAGCAGCTTGACGCGGTACGAGCAGTACTTC. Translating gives CASSLTRYEQYF. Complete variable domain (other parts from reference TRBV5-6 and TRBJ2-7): DAGVTQSPTHLIKTRGQQVTLRCSPKSGHDTVSWYQQALGQGPQFIFQYYEEEERQRGNFPDRFSGHQFPNYSSELNVNALLLGDSALYLCASSLTRYEQYFGPGTRLTVT.

The CDR3: CASTIDRGRTEAFF. CDR3 bases: TGTGCCAGTACCATAGACAGGGGGAGGACTGAAGCTTTCTTT. The chain combines TRBV19 with TRBJ1-1, with 9 bases that match TRBD1. Germline lookup yields CDR1 LNHDA and CDR2 SQIVND (reference sequence). Trimming took 7 bases from V and 5 from J; bases not matched to a gene: 8. The CDR3 covers 14 residues.

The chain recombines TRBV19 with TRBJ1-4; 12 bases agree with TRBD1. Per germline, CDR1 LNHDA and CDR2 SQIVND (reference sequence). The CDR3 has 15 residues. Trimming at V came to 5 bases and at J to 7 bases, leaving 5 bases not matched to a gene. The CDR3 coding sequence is TGTGCCAGTAGTGATAGGGGACAGGGGGCTGAAAAACTGTTTTTT. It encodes CASSDRGQGAEKLFF.

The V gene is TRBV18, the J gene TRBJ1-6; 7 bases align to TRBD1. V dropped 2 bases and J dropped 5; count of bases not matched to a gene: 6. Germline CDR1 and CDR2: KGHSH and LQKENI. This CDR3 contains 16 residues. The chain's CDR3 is CASSPIMGQNNSPLHF. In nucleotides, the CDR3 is TGTGCCAGCTCACCAATTATGGGACAGAATAATTCACCCCTCCACTTT.

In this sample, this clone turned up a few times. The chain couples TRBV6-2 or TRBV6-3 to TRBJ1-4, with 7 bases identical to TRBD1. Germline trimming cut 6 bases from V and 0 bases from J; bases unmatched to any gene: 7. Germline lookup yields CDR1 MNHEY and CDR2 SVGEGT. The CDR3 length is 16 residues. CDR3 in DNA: TGTGCCAGCAGCTCTCGGGACAGACCAACTAATGAAAAACTGTTTTTT. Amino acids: CASSSRDRPTNEKLFF.

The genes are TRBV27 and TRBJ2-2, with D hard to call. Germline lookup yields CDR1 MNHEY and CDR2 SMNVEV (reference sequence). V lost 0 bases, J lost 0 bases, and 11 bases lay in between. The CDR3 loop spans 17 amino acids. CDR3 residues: CASSLSRWRSNTGELFF. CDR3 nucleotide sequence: TGTGCCAGCAGTTTATCGAGGTGGCGGTCGAACACCGGGGAGCTGTTTTTT.

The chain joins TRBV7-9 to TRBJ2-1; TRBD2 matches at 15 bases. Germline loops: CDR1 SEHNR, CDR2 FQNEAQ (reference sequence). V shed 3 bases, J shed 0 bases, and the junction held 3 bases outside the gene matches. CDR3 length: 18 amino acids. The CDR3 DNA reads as TGTGCCAGCAGCTTGGGACTAGCGGGGGGTAGCTCCTACAATGAGCAGTTCTTC. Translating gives CASSLGLAGGSSYNEQFF.

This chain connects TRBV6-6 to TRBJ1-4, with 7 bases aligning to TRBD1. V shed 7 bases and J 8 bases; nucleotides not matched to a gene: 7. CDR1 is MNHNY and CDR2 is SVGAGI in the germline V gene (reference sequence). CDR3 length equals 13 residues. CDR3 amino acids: CASNQQGREKLFF. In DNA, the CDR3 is TGTGCCAGCAATCAACAGGGGAGGGAAAAACTGTTTTTT.

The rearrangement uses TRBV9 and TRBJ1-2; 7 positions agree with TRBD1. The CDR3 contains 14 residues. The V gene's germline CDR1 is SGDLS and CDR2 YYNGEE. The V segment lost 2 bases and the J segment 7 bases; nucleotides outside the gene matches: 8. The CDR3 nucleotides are TGTGCCAGCAGCGTCAAGGGGGCAACTTCTGGCTACACCTTC. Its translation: CASSVKGATSGYTF.

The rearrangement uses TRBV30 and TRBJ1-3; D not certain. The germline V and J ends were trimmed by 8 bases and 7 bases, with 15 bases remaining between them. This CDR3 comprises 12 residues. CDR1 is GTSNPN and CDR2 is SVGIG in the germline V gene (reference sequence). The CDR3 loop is CAHHLGGNTIYF. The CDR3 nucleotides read TGTGCCCACCATTTGGGAGGGAACACCATATATTTT.